Presented here are 2 T cell receptor beta chains from one specimen sequenced in a study of shared clonotypes between healthy human individuals. Profiled with immunoSEQ multiplex PCR; TCRdb holds only in-frame clones, not every one. The repertoire holds 950,000 to 1,200,000 clones, with 60% to 80% as singletons. Specimen: memory CD4+ T cells from PBMCs. Documented subset: CD45RA-negative fraction. All receptors come from a man between 18 and 35 years old in good health. Some clones in this sample may be carry-over from other donors' samples.

The chain links TRBV5-1 to TRBJ2-5; tentative D call: TRBD2 (5 bases). Trimming took off 0 bases at V and 4 bases at J, with 13 bases between the two ends. CDR3 length equals 15 residues. Germline V CDR1 and CDR2: SGHRS, YFSETQ. The chain's CDR3 is CASSLAFVEGETQYF. The CDR3 nucleotides read TGCGCCAGCAGCTTGGCCTTTGTAGAGGGAGAGACCCAGTACTTC.

The rearrangement uses TRBV5-5 and TRBJ1-4; 7 bases fit TRBD1. The trim removed 0 bases at V and 8 bases at J, leaving 7 bases unmatched. The CDR3 runs 15 residues. Germline V gene data show CDR1 as SGHKS and CDR2 as YYEKEE (reference sequence). The CDR3 DNA reads TGTGCCAGCAGCTTGGCCCCGCAGGGGGACGAAAAACTGTTTTTT. This encodes CASSLAPQGDEKLFF.